This passage covers 17 T cell receptor beta chains from one sample sequenced in a study of immune heterogeneity within non-small cell lung tumors. Multiplex PCR (32 V and 13 J primers) was used to amplify the TCR beta CDR3. TCRdb called the multiplex PCR reads again in MiXCR, with one record for every CDR3 protein. The sample consists of 22,000 or so distinct CDR3 sequences, less than 35% of them appearing once. Template was bulk tumor genomic DNA, roughly 650 ng per sample. Doctors removed several biopsies from each primary tumor during surgery, keeping them far apart. Each patient presented with untreated, newly diagnosed non-small cell lung cancer and received curative surgery. Sequences were obtained from lung tumor tissue. These receptors were obtained from a man aged 40-55 years with non-small cell lung cancer.

The CDR3 here is CAWSVTSYYEQYF. The CDR3, as DNA: TGTGCCTGGAGTGTAACCTCCTACTACGAGCAGTACTTC. V usage is TRBV30 and J usage is TRBJ2-7; no firm D call. The V gene's germline CDR1 is GTSNPN and CDR2 SVGIG (reference sequence). The ends were cut back, 0 bases at V and 3 bases at J, with 9 bases in the middle. CDR3 length: 13 residues. Full variable domain (missing parts from reference TRBV30 and TRBJ2-7): SQTIHQWPATLVQPVGSPLSLECTVEGTSNPNLYWYRQAAGRGLQLLFYSVGIGQISSEVPQNLSASRPQDRQFILSSKKLLLSDSGFYLCAWSVTSYYEQYFGPGTRLTVT.

This chain uses TRBV3-1 with TRBJ2-3; D is unclear. Per the germline V gene, CDR1 is LGHDT and CDR2 is YNNKEL (reference sequence). The CDR3 has 14 amino acids. V gave up 0 bases and J gave up 3 bases, with 7 bases separating them. The CDR3 is CASSQDSWTDTQYF. Here the CDR3 DNA reads TGTGCCAGCAGCCAAGATTCATGGACAGATACGCAGTATTTT.

This clonotype occurred many times. The chain couples TRBV6-5 to TRBJ2-7; D gene unclear. V shed 2 bases and J shed 3 bases, with 11 bases lying between them. The CDR3 covers 14 residues. Germline assignment: CDR1 MNHEY and CDR2 SVGAGI. CDR3 nucleotides: TGTGCCAGCAGTTACACCAAGGTATTCTACGAGCAGTACTTC. This codes for CASSYTKVFYEQYF.

This chain uses TRBV11-3 with TRBJ1-2, with TRBD1 matching 7 bases. The germline V gene encodes CDR1 SGHNT and CDR2 YENEEA. J gave up 4 bases and V 5 bases, and 13 bases lay outside the gene matches. The CDR3 is 16 amino acids. The CDR3 sequence is CASSPRGAGGSYGYTF. The CDR3 DNA is TGTGCCAGCAGCCCGAGGGGGGCAGGGGGGAGCTATGGCTACACCTTC.

The chain uses TRBV10-3 and TRBJ2-1; unclear D gene. V gave up 8 bases and J gave up 5 bases, with 10 bases separating them. The CDR3 spans 12 residues. Germline CDR1 ENHRY, CDR2 SYGVKD. The CDR3 DNA follows: TGTGCCATCTCAACCACTGACAATGAGCAGTTCTTC. As protein: CAISTTDNEQFF.

The chain has TRBV18 and TRBJ1-4; the D gene is possibly TRBD1 (6 bases). Germline V gene sequence: CDR1 KGHSH, CDR2 LQKENI. The CDR3 extends over 15 amino acids. V was pared by 3 bases and J by 5 bases, with 13 bases between. This CDR3 is CASSPLQGMNEKLFF. The CDR3 DNA reads as TGTGCCAGCTCACCTCTACAGGGTATGAATGAAAAACTGTTTTTT.

V is TRBV5-1 and J is TRBJ2-7; a weak D match, TRBD2 (5 bases). V was cut by 4 bases and J by 2 bases, with 13 bases left in between. The CDR3 totals 14 residues. Germline lookup yields CDR1 SGHRS and CDR2 YFSETQ. The CDR3 here is CASSPSRIAYEQYF. The CDR3 bases are TGCGCCAGCAGCCCTAGCCGGATAGCCTACGAGCAGTACTTC.

The chain has TRBV6-1 and TRBJ2-1; D is perhaps TRBD2 (5 bases). The CDR3 contains 12 residues. Trimming pared 6 bases from V and 7 bases from J, leaving 10 bases between. CDR1 is MNHNS, CDR2 SASEGT, per germline. The CDR3 nucleotides read TGTGCCAGCAGCCCGCGGAGGAATGAGCAGTTCTTC. As protein: CASSPRRNEQFF.

This chain connects TRBV19 to TRBJ2-1; 9 bases align to TRBD2. In germline, CDR1 is LNHDA, CDR2 SQIVND (reference sequence). The CDR3 is 16 amino acids. The ends lost 4 bases at V and 4 bases at J; junction bases unmatched: 8. CDR3 DNA: TGTGCCAGTAGTACAAGACTAGCGGCCATATACAATGAGCAGTTCTTC. This sequence encodes CASSTRLAAIYNEQFF. Full variable domain (rest looked up from reference TRBV19 and TRBJ2-1): DGGITQSPKYLFRKEGQNVTLSCEQNLNHDAMYWYRQDPGQGLRLIYYSQIVNDFQKGDIAEGYSVSREKKESFPLTVTSAQKNPTAFYLCASSTRLAAIYNEQFFGPGTRLTVL.

This clonotype is deemed medium-sized. The chain combines TRBV19 with TRBJ2-7; possible D gene TRBD1, 6 bases. This CDR3 comprises 15 residues. The V end was cut by 0 bases, the J end by 4 bases, with 13 bases between. Germline V lookup: CDR1 LNHDA, CDR2 SQIVND (reference sequence). The CDR3 spells CASSIDPTGIYEQYF. CDR3 nucleotides: TGTGCCAGTAGTATAGATCCTACAGGGATATACGAGCAGTACTTC.

Only a few counts were recorded for this clonotype. The chain recombines TRBV12-3 or TRBV12-4 with TRBJ2-3; perhaps D is TRBD1 or TRBD2 (5 bases each). The CDR3 totals 15 residues. V was cut by 6 bases and J by 1 base, with 14 bases left in between. Written as DNA, the CDR3 is TGTGCCAGCAGAGAGAGACTGGGACGCACAGATACGCAGTATTTT. It yields the protein CASRERLGRTDTQYF.

The J gene is TRBJ2-1, the V gene TRBV7-6; D perhaps matches TRBD2 (6 bases). This CDR3 comprises 15 residues. V shed 1 base and J shed 9 bases, with 16 bases lying between them. CDR1 and CDR2 (germline): SGHVS, FNYEAQ. CDR3 loop: CASSLGTTSLIEQFF. CDR3 DNA: TGTGCCAGCAGCTTAGGGACTACTAGTTTAATTGAGCAGTTCTTC.

This clonotype was detected a few times. J is TRBJ2-1 and V is TRBV11-3; D is unresolved. V lost 7 bases to trimming and J lost 4 bases, with 8 bases between them. CDR3 length: 12 residues. In germline, CDR1 is SGHNT, CDR2 YENEEA. The CDR3: CASTERYNEQFF. CDR3 bases: TGTGCCAGCACAGAAAGGTACAATGAGCAGTTCTTC.

This clonotype occurred a few times. The genes are TRBV12-3 or TRBV12-4 and TRBJ2-3; the match to TRBD1 covers 8 bases. The CDR3 totals 14 residues. V lost 8 bases and J lost 1; bases outside the gene matches: 5. The CDR3 coding sequence is TGTGCCAGCGGAGACAGGGGAGGCACAGATACGCAGTATTTT. It specifies CASGDRGGTDTQYF.

V gene TRBV5-8 combines with J gene TRBJ1-5; D is unclear. Germline assignment: CDR1 SGHTS and CDR2 YDEGEE. Trimming shortened V by 4 bases and J by 3 bases, and 14 bases separated the two germline ends. The CDR3 extends over 15 amino acids. Here the CDR3 DNA reads TGTGCCAGCAGCCTGAGTAGCGGTAACAATCAGCCCCAGCATTTT. Protein: CASSLSSGNNQPQHF.

Worth noting for this clonotype: A clone one base away is much larger, so this may be a read error. V and J are TRBV3-1 and TRBJ1-5, with D unclear. Germline CDR1 LGHDT, CDR2 YNNKEL (reference sequence). There are 14 residues in the CDR3. The CDR3 loop is CASRQGRSTRAQHF. The CDR3 DNA follows: TGTGCCAGCAGACAAGGAAGAAGCACTCGCGCCCAGCATTTT.

The genes are TRBV9 and TRBJ2-6; perhaps TRBD2 as D (5 bases). The germline gives CDR1 SGDLS, CDR2 YYNGEE. The CDR3 runs 17 residues. The V gene lost 1 base and the J gene lost 2 bases, with 13 bases spanning the gap. CDR3 sequence (DNA): TGTGCCAGCAGCGTATACGAGGGCGCCACTGGGGCCAACGTCCTGACTTTC. Translation gives CASSVYEGATGANVLTF.